Presented here are 15 T cell receptor beta chains from one specimen sequenced in a study of blood T cell repertoires in COVID-19. Using immunoSEQ multiplex PCR, the repertoire was profiled, and TCRdb retains in-frame clones only, with some absent. The sample includes 450,000 to 600,000 clones, around 87% of them seen just once. The sample taken for sequencing was PBMCs or T cells enriched from blood (not recorded which). All receptors derive from a woman under 30 who had recovered from COVID-19.

The chain has TRBV2 and TRBJ2-3; 7 bases fit TRBD2. CDR1 and CDR2 from the germline V gene are SNHLY and FYNNEI. V dropped 3 bases and J dropped 0; count of bases not matched to a gene: 6. This CDR3 is built from 16 residues. Here the CDR3 DNA reads TGTGCCAGCAGTGATCGAGCGGGGTCTAGCACAGATACGCAGTATTTT. As protein: CASSDRAGSSTDTQYF.

This clone was counted a few times. The rearrangement uses TRBV4-1 and TRBJ1-6, with D unresolved. Trimming shortened V by 1 base and J by 11 bases, and 9 bases separated the two germline ends. Germline values: CDR1 MGHRA, CDR2 YSYEKL. The CDR3 contains 13 residues. CDR3 loop: CASSQVGGPPLHF. CDR3 nucleotide sequence: TGCGCCAGCAGCCAAGTTGGAGGGCCACCCCTCCACTTT.

V usage is TRBV7-2 and J usage is TRBJ1-6, with 8 bases fitting TRBD1. V lost 5 bases to trimming and J lost 15 bases; unmatched junction nucleotides: 12. Per germline, CDR1 SGHTA and CDR2 FQGNSA. This CDR3 spans 14 amino acids. Here the CDR3 reads CASSPRQGMGLLHF. As DNA, the CDR3 is TGTGCCAGCAGCCCTCGACAGGGGATGGGCCTCCTCCACTTT.

The V call is TRBV10-3, the J call TRBJ2-1; 8 bases map to TRBD2. CDR1 is ENHRY, CDR2 SYGVKD, per germline. The J segment lost 4 bases and the V segment lost 6 bases, leaving 5 bases of the junction unmatched. The CDR3 is made up of 14 amino acids. Written as DNA, the CDR3 is TGTGCCATCAGGGCCGGGGGGGCTTACAATGAGCAGTTCTTC. Translated, it gives CAIRAGGAYNEQFF.

The V and J genes are TRBV9 and TRBJ1-2; D perhaps matches TRBD1 (6 bases). V lost 7 bases and J lost 6, with 16 bases in between. Germline loops: CDR1 SGDLS, CDR2 YYNGEE. The CDR3 spans 13 residues. This CDR3 reads CASASTGRNGYTF. The CDR3 region has the DNA TGTGCCAGCGCGTCAACAGGGCGGAATGGCTACACCTTC.

The chain uses TRBV4-1 and TRBJ1-3, with TRBD1 identical over 7 bases. This CDR3 region has 16 residues. Germline CDR1 is MGHRA and CDR2 is YSYEKL. J was trimmed by 4 bases and V by 3 bases; bases with no gene match: 9. CDR3 amino acids: CASSQDPTGRGNTIYF. The CDR3 DNA follows: TGCGCCAGCAGCCAGGATCCGACAGGGAGAGGAAACACCATATATTTT.

The chain recombines TRBV9 with TRBJ2-3; the D is unclear. The length of the CDR3 is 13 residues. CDR1 is SGDLS, CDR2 YYNGEE, per germline. The ends were cut back, 7 bases at V and 1 base at J, with 10 bases in the middle. The CDR3 sequence is CASGGGGTDTQYF. The CDR3 nucleotides are TGTGCCAGCGGTGGCGGCGGCACAGATACGCAGTATTTT.

CDR3 loop: CASSGMNTEAFF. For the CDR3, the DNA is TGTGCCAGCAGTGGCATGAACACTGAAGCTTTCTTT. V is TRBV28 and J is TRBJ1-1; D is unclear. Trimming removed 5 bases from V and 0 bases from J, with 4 bases in between. The CDR3 is made up of 12 amino acids. CDR1 is MDHEN and CDR2 is SYDVKM in the germline V gene.

This sequence joins TRBV3-1 (or the pseudogene TRBV3-2) and TRBJ2-2; possibly TRBD2 for D (6 bases). Germline V gene data show CDR1 as LGHDT and CDR2 as YNNKEL (reference sequence). The ends were cut back, 4 bases at V and 3 bases at J, with 9 bases in the middle. This CDR3 has 14 residues. CDR3 in amino acids: CASSPGLHTGELFF. The CDR3 DNA sequence: TGTGCCAGCAGCCCGGGACTCCACACCGGGGAGCTGTTTTTT.

The chain employs TRBV6-5 and TRBJ1-4, with D possibly TRBD1 on 6 matching bases. Germline V gene sequence: CDR1 MNHEY, CDR2 SVGAGI. The V end lost 4 bases, the J end lost 7 bases, and 13 bases lay between the germline ends. This CDR3 region has 14 residues. In nucleotides, the CDR3 is TGTGCCAGCAGTTCCCTAGGGGGGGGTGAAAAACTGTTTTTT. Its protein product is CASSSLGGGEKLFF.

The chain links TRBV20-1 to TRBJ2-1; TRBD2 agrees at 10 bases. The length of the CDR3 is 14 residues. V shed 3 bases, J shed 8 bases, and the junction held 7 bases outside the gene matches. The germline CDR1 and CDR2 sequences are DFQATT and SNEGSKA (reference sequence). This CDR3 is CSASASGGAHEQFF. CDR3 bases: TGCAGTGCTAGTGCGAGCGGGGGGGCACATGAGCAGTTCTTC.

The CDR3 sequence is CASGSLSGANVLTF. The CDR3 bases are TGTGCCAGCGGCTCCCTCTCTGGGGCCAACGTCCTGACTTTC. The chain recombines TRBV2 with TRBJ2-6; D remains unclear. The CDR3 covers 14 residues. Germline V gene sequence: CDR1 SNHLY, CDR2 FYNNEI. Trimming removed 8 bases at V and 0 bases at J, with 8 bases between.

This clone was seen only once. The J gene is TRBJ1-1, the V gene TRBV24-1, with D maybe TRBD1 (5 bases). CDR1 is KGHDR and CDR2 is SFDVKD in the germline V gene. Deletions cut 4 bases from V and 8 bases from J, with 22 bases between. The CDR3 loop spans 16 amino acids. CDR3 sequence: CATSDGRRAGSDEAFF. The CDR3 DNA reads TGTGCCACCAGTGACGGACGCAGGGCCGGATCGGACGAAGCTTTCTTT.

V and J are TRBV27 and TRBJ2-5; TRBD1 is a possible D gene (6 bases). The CDR3 length is 14 residues. CDR1 is MNHEY, CDR2 SMNVEV, per germline (reference sequence). With 7 bases removed from V and 2 bases from J, the gap between germline ends came to 14 bases. The CDR3 DNA sequence: TGTGCCAGCAAATTTGTGGACAGTCAAGAGACCCAGTACTTC. It yields the protein CASKFVDSQETQYF.

This sequence joins TRBV2 and TRBJ2-1; TRBD2 might be the D (7 bases). Germline V lookup: CDR1 SNHLY, CDR2 FYNNEI. Trimming cost V 6 bases and J 7 bases, with 19 bases left between them. This CDR3 has 15 amino acids. In DNA form, the CDR3 reads TGTGCCAGCAGAGACTTCCGGGGGGCGGGAAATGAGCAGTTCTTC. Residues: CASRDFRGAGNEQFF.